This TCR beta chain was documented in a study of T cells after yellow fever vaccination. On the study more broadly: SMART-Seq v4 Ultra Low Input prepared libraries from low-cell fractions.

TCRdb re-derived calls from the 5' RACE reads in MiXCR, one entry per CDR3 protein. The repertoire holds 400,000 to 450,000 distinct CDR3 sequences, with approximately 19% as singletons. This clonotype was counted between two and nine times. The antigen is not known. Germline-derived CDR1 and CDR2 are SGHDT and YYEEEE. CDR3 length: 15 amino acids. The trim removed 4 bases at V and 2 bases at J, leaving 3 bases unmatched. Regarding the study as a whole: Bulk-population clonotypes that are abundant could appear as contaminants in FACS-sorted repertoires. Re-detected after boosting: most primary clones, almost 97% of CD4 and about 90% of CD8. Overlap between CD4 and CD8 compartments was detected for a small share of clonotypes.

The specimen was PBMCs, collected before the yellow fever booster vaccination. The sequence was collected from a man between 18 and 35 years old who received the YFV17D yellow fever vaccine. The chain uses TRBV5-6 and TRBJ2-7, with 13 bases aligning to TRBD2. CDR3 sequence (DNA): TGTGCCAGCAGCCGACTAGCGGGGGGTACCTACGAGCAGTACGTC. This gives the protein CASSRLAGGTYEQYV.